The 28 T cell receptor beta chains listed next were all sequenced from one sample in a study of PD-L1 blockade in urothelial cancer. Produced via immunoSEQ multiplex PCR; TCRdb's table is partial and in-frame only. The sample records about 45,000 clones, roughly 90% being singletons. Time point in this sample: pretreatment peripheral blood. Specimen: PBMCs, collected around atezolizumab (anti-PD-L1) treatment. Receptors were obtained from a donor aged 40 or older with urothelial cancer.

The gene calls are TRBV4-1 and TRBJ2-1; the D gene is possibly TRBD2 (6 bases). The CDR3 covers 14 residues. Germline CDR1 reads MGHRA; CDR2 reads YSYEKL. V was trimmed by 8 bases and J by 6 bases, leaving 17 bases between them. The CDR3 DNA follows: TGCGCCAGCCTTGGGGGACCAGCGGGCAATGAGCAGTTCTTC. Translation: CASLGGPAGNEQFF.

CDR3 DNA sequence: TGCGCCAGCAGCTTGGCCCGGACAGCTGGGTCATACGAGCAGTACTTC. Residues: CASSLARTAGSYEQYF. The chain uses TRBV5-1 and TRBJ2-7; D perhaps matches TRBD1 (6 bases). The V and J ends lost 0 bases and 4 bases respectively, with 17 bases between them. The CDR3 totals 16 residues. CDR1 SGHRS and CDR2 YFSETQ come from the germline V gene.

This rearrangement joins TRBV5-1 to TRBJ2-5; D gene uncertain. The germline CDR1 and CDR2 sequences are SGHRS and YFSETQ. The V gene lost 3 bases and the J gene lost 5 bases, with 8 bases spanning the gap. This CDR3 has 12 amino acids. CDR3 sequence: CASSSSQETQYF. Written as DNA, the CDR3 is TGCGCCAGCAGCTCCTCCCAGGAGACCCAGTACTTC.

Remarks on this clone: One base away lies a much larger clone, so this may be a sequencing read error. Other DNA variants within this sample encode the same CDR3. The V and J genes are TRBV4-1 and TRBJ2-5; tentative D call: TRBD2 (6 bases). This CDR3 has 13 amino acids. The germline V and J ends were trimmed by 4 bases and 1 base, with 7 bases remaining between them. The germline V gene has CDR1 MGHRA and CDR2 YSYEKL. CDR3 sequence: CASSPEGQETQYF. CDR3 coding DNA: TGCGCCAGCAGCCCGGAGGGCCAAGAGACCCAGTACTTC.

This clone was seen a few times. The rearrangement links TRBV10-3 to TRBJ2-7; 9 bases map to TRBD2. The germline V gene has CDR1 ENHRY and CDR2 SYGVKD. The junction had 6 bases not matched to a gene; V was cut back by 6 bases and J by 6 bases. The CDR3 consists of 13 residues. The CDR3 sequence is CAIRGREGREQYF. The CDR3 DNA reads TGTGCCATCAGGGGGCGGGAGGGACGCGAGCAGTACTTC.

Note on this clone: One end of the junction fails to match germline, which may point to a read error. This chain joins TRBV11-1 and TRBJ2-1; 9 bases line up with TRBD2. CDR1 is SGHAT and CDR2 is FQDESV in the germline V gene (reference sequence). The CDR3 has 16 residues. CDR3 nucleotide sequence: TGTGCCACCAGCCAGGGTTGGGCGGGAGGGGTCCATGAGCAGTTCTTC. Translated, it gives CATSQGWAGGVHEQFF.

The gene calls are TRBV7-3 and TRBJ2-5, with D possibly matching TRBD2 (7 bases). CDR1 and CDR2 (germline): SGHTA, FQGTGA. The ends were cut back, 1 base at V and 4 bases at J, with 13 bases in the middle. The CDR3 is 15 amino acids. CDR3 residues: CASSLRVGGGETQYF. The CDR3 DNA sequence: TGTGCCAGCAGCTTAAGAGTGGGAGGGGGAGAGACCCAGTACTTC.

This clone was observed at least ten times. J is TRBJ1-3 and V is TRBV11-2; possible D gene TRBD1, 6 bases. This CDR3 region has 14 residues. V lost 5 bases to trimming and J lost 2 bases, with 10 bases between them. Germline V lookup: CDR1 SGHAT, CDR2 FQNNGV. CDR3: CASSLGTTGNTIYF. The CDR3, as DNA: TGTGCCAGCAGCCTAGGGACAACTGGAAACACCATATATTTT.

The chain joins TRBV27 to TRBJ2-3; TRBD2 is a possible D gene (5 bases). V shed 6 bases and J shed 5 bases, with 15 bases lying between them. From germline, CDR1 is MNHEY and CDR2 SMNVEV (reference sequence). This CDR3 is 14 amino acids long. CDR3: CASRITGRGDTQYF. The CDR3 DNA reads TGTGCCAGCAGAATCACGGGGAGAGGAGATACGCAGTATTTT.

This chain joins TRBV5-4 and TRBJ2-6; 7 positions match TRBD2. CDR1 is SGHNT and CDR2 is YYREEE in the germline V gene (reference sequence). The CDR3 spans 17 residues. J lost 2 bases, V lost 0 bases, and 5 bases had no gene match. This chain's CDR3 is CASSLAPRGAGANVLTF. As DNA, the CDR3 is TGTGCCAGCAGCTTGGCCCCCCGGGGGGCTGGGGCCAACGTCCTGACTTTC.

This sequence joins TRBV19 and TRBJ2-5; 7 bases fit TRBD1. The V segment lost 7 bases and the J segment 0 bases; nucleotides outside the gene matches: 5. The length of the CDR3 is 14 residues. From germline, CDR1 is LNHDA and CDR2 SQIVND (reference sequence). The chain's CDR3 is CASTPGQNQETQYF. Written as DNA, the CDR3 is TGTGCCAGTACCCCGGGACAGAACCAAGAGACCCAGTACTTC.

The rearrangement joins TRBV7-3 to TRBJ2-1, with D perhaps TRBD2 (6 bases). The V gene's germline CDR1 is SGHTA and CDR2 FQGTGA. The CDR3 contains 13 residues. V lost 3 bases and J lost 6, with 9 bases in between. The CDR3 here is CASSLGGFNEQFF. As DNA, the CDR3 is TGTGCCAGCAGCTTGGGAGGATTCAATGAGCAGTTCTTC.

This clone was seen just once. The genes are TRBV7-3 and TRBJ1-1; D is undetermined. The germline V gene encodes CDR1 SGHTA and CDR2 FQGTGA. The CDR3 length is 14 residues. Between the trimmed V and J ends, which lost 5 bases and 1 base, there was a span of 11 bases. CDR3 sequence: CASSPPQENTEAFF. The CDR3 region has the DNA TGTGCCAGCAGCCCTCCCCAGGAGAACACTGAAGCTTTCTTT.

This clone was counted only a few times. The chain employs TRBV19 and TRBJ2-4; D not certain. Germline V gives CDR1 LNHDA, CDR2 SQIVND (reference sequence). CDR3 length: 12 residues. The germline V and J ends were trimmed by 3 bases and 9 bases, with 9 bases remaining between them. CDR3 region: CASSITLGIQYF. The DNA of the CDR3 is TGTGCCAGTAGTATCACCCTAGGCATTCAGTACTTC. The full variable domain, with the rest looked up from reference TRBV19 and TRBJ2-4, is DGGITQSPKYLFRKEGQNVTLSCEQNLNHDAMYWYRQDPGQGLRLIYYSQIVNDFQKGDIAEGYSVSREKKESFPLTVTSAQKNPTAFYLCASSITLGIQYFGAGTRLSVL.

In nucleotides, the CDR3 is TGTGCCAGCAGCTTAATTTCTATCAACACTGAAGCTTTCTTT. It codes for CASSLISINTEAFF. V usage is TRBV7-6 and J usage is TRBJ1-1; D not certain. Germline V gene data show CDR1 as SGHVS and CDR2 as FNYEAQ. V was trimmed by 2 bases and J by 2 bases, leaving 9 bases between them. The CDR3 sequence is 14 residues long.

The chain carries TRBV15 and TRBJ2-4; TRBD2 might be the D (6 bases). The CDR3 is 15 residues long. Germline V gene data show CDR1 as LNHNV and CDR2 as YYDKDF (reference sequence). Trimming pared 5 bases from V and 1 base from J, leaving 12 bases between. DNA for the CDR3: TGTGCCACCAGCCCCCGACTAGGGGCCAAAAACATTCAGTACTTC. Translating gives CATSPRLGAKNIQYF.

The V gene is TRBV4-2, the J gene TRBJ2-5, with 9 positions matching TRBD2. V dropped 0 bases and J dropped 4; count of bases not matched to a gene: 6. This CDR3 region has 16 residues. CDR1 and CDR2 (germline): LGHNA, YNFKEQ. The chain's CDR3 is CASSQDPAGGGETQYF. CDR3 DNA sequence: TGTGCCAGCAGCCAAGATCCTGCGGGAGGGGGAGAGACCCAGTACTTC.

The chain couples TRBV7-2 to TRBJ1-5; D gene uncertain. CDR3 length: 13 residues. Looked up from germline, CDR1 is SGHTA and CDR2 is FQGNSA. The V end was cut by 5 bases, the J end by 3 bases, with 8 bases between. The CDR3 coding sequence is TGTGCCAGCAGCCCAGGAATCAATCAGCCCCAGCATTTT. Translation gives CASSPGINQPQHF.

This CDR3 reads CASSLGGGVREQYF. CDR3 DNA: TGCGCCAGCAGCTTGGGGGGCGGGGTTCGGGAGCAGTACTTC. J is TRBJ2-7 and V is TRBV5-1; tentative D call: TRBD2 (6 bases). Trimming took 0 bases from V and 7 from J, leaving 14 bases between them. The CDR3 sequence is 14 residues long. Germline-derived CDR1 and CDR2 are SGHRS and YFSETQ.

The rearrangement uses TRBV2 and TRBJ2-5, with TRBD1 matching 11 bases. This CDR3 has 13 residues. Trimming took 8 bases from V and 4 from J; bases not matched to a gene: 3. Germline V lookup: CDR1 SNHLY, CDR2 FYNNEI. CDR3 region: CASGQGARETQYF. The CDR3, as DNA: TGTGCCAGCGGACAGGGGGCCCGAGAGACCCAGTACTTC.

V and J are TRBV25-1 and TRBJ2-2; 8 nucleotides line up with TRBD2. J was trimmed by 3 bases and V by 5 bases; bases with no gene match: 14. This CDR3 is built from 18 residues. Germline V CDR1 and CDR2: MGHDK, SYGVNS. CDR3 amino acids: CASSPIRGYGGDTGELFF. As DNA, the CDR3 is TGTGCCAGCAGTCCAATTCGCGGGTACGGGGGGGACACCGGGGAGCTGTTTTTT.

The chain links TRBV11-2 to TRBJ1-3; D is unclear. The V end was cut by 5 bases, the J end by 1 base, with 12 bases between. The CDR3 is 15 amino acids. CDR1 and CDR2 from the germline V gene are SGHAT and FQNNGV. CDR3 DNA sequence: TGTGCCAGCAGCCCCACCCACGGTTCTGGAAACACCATATATTTT. It is translated as CASSPTHGSGNTIYF.

This chain uses TRBV5-5 with TRBJ2-5; 10 nucleotides align to TRBD2. The CDR3 runs 17 residues. Per germline, CDR1 SGHKS and CDR2 YYEKEE (reference sequence). The ends lost 4 bases at V and 4 bases at J; junction bases unmatched: 13. As DNA, the CDR3 is TGTGCCAGCAGCCCCCGGGTGGTAGCGGGAGGTGCAGAGACCCAGTACTTC. This translates into CASSPRVVAGGAETQYF.

This chain links TRBV2 with TRBJ1-5; 10 nucleotides line up with TRBD1. V dropped 6 bases and J dropped 1; count of bases not matched to a gene: 3. This CDR3 spans 15 amino acids. From germline, CDR1 is SNHLY and CDR2 FYNNEI. This CDR3 is CASSGTGASNQPQHF. CDR3 coding DNA: TGTGCCAGCAGCGGGACAGGGGCAAGCAATCAGCCCCAGCATTTT.

This rearrangement joins TRBV7-2 to TRBJ2-2, with 7 bases fitting TRBD2. J lost 5 bases, V lost 5 bases, and 8 bases had no gene match. The CDR3 sequence is 15 residues long. CDR1 and CDR2 (germline): SGHTA, FQGNSA. CDR3 nucleotides: TGTGCCAGCAGCCCCCGGGTGGGGGGGACCGGGGAGCTGTTTTTT. It encodes CASSPRVGGTGELFF.

The rearrangement links TRBV27 to TRBJ1-4, with TRBD1 identical over 11 bases. Germline lookup yields CDR1 MNHEY and CDR2 SMNVEV (reference sequence). With 5 bases clipped from V and 4 bases from J, the junction kept 9 bases outside the gene matches. This CDR3 comprises 17 residues. CDR3 DNA: TGTGCCAGCAGTCCGTGGACAGGGGGCTTGGGTAATGAAAAACTGTTTTTT. Protein sequence: CASSPWTGGLGNEKLFF.

This sequence joins TRBV18 and TRBJ1-2; perhaps TRBD1 as D (5 bases). CDR1 and CDR2 from the germline V gene are KGHSH and LQKENI. Trimming took 6 bases from V and 4 from J, leaving 9 bases between them. The CDR3 contains 12 residues. This chain's CDR3 is CASSQGVYGYTF. The CDR3 nucleotides read TGTGCCAGCTCTCAAGGGGTCTATGGCTACACCTTC. Supplemented by reference TRBV18 and TRBJ1-2, the full variable domain reads NAGVMQNPRHLVRRRGQEARLRCSPMKGHSHVYWYRQLPEEGLKFMVYLQKENIIDESGMPKERFSAEFPKEGPSILRIQQVVRGDSAAYFCASSQGVYGYTFGSGTRLTVV.

The V call is TRBV5-8, the J call TRBJ2-3; D remains unclear. CDR1 and CDR2 from the germline V gene are SGHTS and YDEGEE. This CDR3 comprises 11 residues. Deletions cut 6 bases from V and 2 bases from J, with 4 bases between. CDR3 region: CASTLTDTQYF. Here the CDR3 DNA reads TGTGCCAGCACCCTCACAGATACGCAGTATTTT.